This TCR beta chain was observed in a study of lymphopenia after photon versus proton radiotherapy. The data were produced by immunoSEQ multiplex PCR, yet TCRdb's version contains in-frame clones alone and is incomplete. In the table there are roughly 38,000 clones, around 90% of which are singletons. Trimming shortened V by 3 bases and J by 3 bases, and 11 bases separated the two germline ends. This CDR3 has 14 residues. Germline V CDR1 and CDR2: SGHTA, FQGNSA. About this clone: Its antigen is as yet unknown.

General study points: Post-nadir TCR diversity decline inversely tracked overall survival among those who died. Only patients who died were analyzed for survival; proton advantage is unproven. After the lymphocyte nadir, photon-treated repertoires showed oligoclonal expansion, especially of CD8+ Temra cells.

The chain uses TRBV7-2 and TRBJ2-5, with D possibly TRBD1 on 6 matching bases. The material sequenced was peripheral blood, taken from a patient treated with photon-based radiotherapy. The clonotype was recovered from a man aged 55 to 69 with cholangiocarcinoma. As DNA, the CDR3 is TGTGCCAGCAGCTTCGACAGGACAAAAGAGACCCAGTACTTC. This codes for CASSFDRTKETQYF.